This T cell receptor (beta chain) was documented in a study of control samples from healthy donors and cancer patients (dated by TCRdb to about 2020). This clone was seen a single time. No antigen is known for it. No per-base quality is available; no much larger clone lies one base away. The CDR3, cysteine through phenylalanine, is 15 amino acids long. The DNA shown is the 45-base CDR3, in frame from base 1. For CDR1 and CDR2, the germline V gene lists SQVTM and ANQGSEA. V was cut back by 7 bases and J by 1 base, leaving a gap of 19 bases between them. Library construction relied on the immunoSEQ multiplex PCR assay. In TCRdb, the immuneACCESS table is reduced to in-frame sequences with V and J assigned. These tables do not hold every clone; where another copy was compared, an unresolved V gene accounts for under half, and the others remain unexplained. The sample contains 120,000 or so clones, approximately 89% of them found a single time. Less than 9.5% of the sample goes to the ten largest clones.

The receptor was derived from a woman under 30 in good health. The rearranged segments are TRBV29-1 and TRBJ1-1, and the D gene may be TRBD1, 6 bases matching. Sequencing used blood. This receptor has the CDR3 CSARRGGPWNTEAFF. The sequence in DNA is TGCAGCGCCCGTAGGGGGGGCCCATGGAACACTGAAGCTTTCTTT.